This TCR beta chain was identified in a study of regulatory T cells in long-lasting Graves disease. Researchers made TCR beta libraries by using iRepertoire HTBI primers and running Arm-PCR on CDR3 regions. Study processing details: Taken together, the samples had roughly 63 TRBV and roughly 15 TRBJ segments identified. TCRdb re-called the multiplex PCR reads through MiXCR, storing one row per CDR3 protein. These V and J calls derive from TCRdb rather than the authors' analysis. The top ten clones hold 7.1% of a sample with 400,000 to 600,000 distinct CDR3 sequences, about a fifth of them seen once. This clonotype was picked up many times. Time point indicated: persistent/refractory GD, antithyroid drugs over 5 years with positive TRAb. Following extraction of RNA from PBMCs, that RNA was used to make the TCR library. The V gene lost 5 bases and the J gene lost 3 bases, with 16 bases spanning the gap. The germline CDR1 and CDR2 sequences are SEHNR and FQNEAQ (reference sequence). The CDR3 covers 15 residues.

The material was peripheral blood mononuclear cells (PBMCs), obtained when the disease was refractory, from a patient treated with antithyroid drugs. This TCR was recovered from a female donor with Graves disease. The rearrangement joins TRBV7-9 to TRBJ1-2; D might be TRBD1 (5 bases). CDR3 in amino acids: CASSGPGARDYGYTF. The CDR3 bases are TGTGCCAGCAGCGGTCCGGGAGCCAGGGACTATGGCTACACCTTC.